The following is a T cell receptor (beta chain) sequence with its context. Its specificity is not known. These data belong to a study of OX40 agonist ivuxolimab in advanced cancers. In the study overall: Partial responses occurred in Three dose-escalation patients, one with hepatocellular carcinoma and two with cutaneous melanoma. Study-wide results and caveats: Clonal expansion was seen in CD4+ and CD8+ blood T cells by week 6 at 0.1 to 3.0 mg/kg.

Clones were read by immunoSEQ multiplex PCR, and TCRdb kept only the in-frame ones, dropping some. This table has some 130,000 clones, approximately 90% appearing once. The sequenced sample was CD4+ or CD8+ T cells sorted from blood, obtained in a trial of the OX40 agonist ivuxolimab. This TCR was sampled from an adult with an advanced solid tumor such as melanoma, head and neck, liver or kidney cancer.

The CDR3 sequence is CASSPPVGESPWGYTF. In nucleotides, the CDR3 is TGTGCCAGCTCACCACCCGTGGGGGAATCGCCTTGGGGCTACACCTTC. V usage is TRBV18 and J usage is TRBJ1-2; D is possibly TRBD1 (5 bases). Germline-derived CDR1 and CDR2 are KGHSH and LQKENI. V lost 0 bases and J 8 bases, leaving 19 bases between the germline ends. CDR3 length equals 16 residues.